The clone carrying this T cell receptor beta chain was detected only once. What it binds is unknown. The sample comes from a study of CD8+CD57+ T cells in acquired aplastic anemia. The wider study: Sorted CD4+ and CD8+ cells yielded DNA averaging approximately 3.4 ug. CD4+ cell libraries from healthy donors averaged approximately 10 million reads. General observations from the study: Roughly 31 CD8+ CDR3 sequences occurred in both the patients and the controls.

From germline, CDR1 is ENHRY and CDR2 SYGVKD. The CDR3 sequence is 12 residues long. The V and J ends lost 6 bases and 10 bases respectively, with 16 bases between them. The use of genomic DNA as template underpinned the TCR beta VDJ and CDR3 profiling. TCRdb called the reads again in MiXCR, with one record for every CDR3 protein. The sample yields 200,000 to 250,000 distinct CDR3 sequences, under 65% seen once. This chain links TRBV10-3 with TRBJ2-7; D is unclear. Sequenced material: sorted CD4+, CD8+, or CD8+CD57+ T cells (not recorded which) from PBMCs. The receptor was derived from a human donor in good health. The CDR3 here is CAIRENSENQYF. The CDR3 bases are TGTGCCATCAGGGAAAACTCGGAGAACCAGTACTTC.